This T cell receptor beta chain was captured in a study of T cells in Graves' hyperthyroidism and ophthalmopathy (dated by TCRdb to between 2017 and 2020). Study-wide context: Peripheral blood was collected at initial diagnosis, before any treatment. In roughly six Graves' hyperthyroidism patients, the study also compared T-cell repertoires from thyroid tissue with T-cell repertoires from blood. The paper describes TCR Vbeta CDR3 sequencing of 120 to 150 peripheral blood samples, made up of some 42 ophthalmopathy patients, 70 to 75 hyperthyroidism patients and approximately 17 progressor patients. Whether ophthalmopathy could be predicted prospectively was tested in an independent validation cohort made up of under 20 hyperthyroidism patients plus 17 patients who later progressed to ophthalmopathy. A discovery cohort of roughly 96 patients, 43 with Graves' ophthalmopathy and over 55 with stable Graves' hyperthyroidism, was used to find distinguishing TCR V-J signatures. After blood sampling, hyperthyroidism patients were treated with methimazole at a starting dose of 30 mg daily, and ophthalmopathy patients were treated with high-dose intravenous methylprednisolone. The approximately 100 discovery patients were divided at random into training and test sets in a 7:3 ratio. What the study reported, not specific to this receptor: Sample size was not statistically predetermined, and investigators were not blinded to group allocation. In validation, the model predicted progression to ophthalmopathy with around 71% sensitivity and roughly 75% specificity, a median of 6.5 months before onset. Most expanded thyroid clonotypes (frequency above 0.001) were also detected in blood, suggesting blood repertoires may reflect thyroid immune responses. In cross-validation, a model built on a 13 V-J signature told ophthalmopathy apart from stable hyperthyroidism with 87.88% sensitivity and approximately 84% specificity, and in testing the same model reached 80%/75%.

Stable Graves' hyperthyroidism was defined as no progression to ophthalmopathy during 18 months of follow-up. Hyperthyroidism patients were newly diagnosed, with disease duration under 2 months, and aged 18 to 65 years. Any patient with an uncontrolled infection, another autoimmune disease, pregnancy or lactation was excluded. Diagnoses relied on clinical symptoms, serum thyroxine and TRAb, thyroid ultrasound and orbital computed tomography. PBMCs were isolated from 10 ml of fresh peripheral blood by Ficoll-Paque density gradient centrifugation. Total RNA was extracted with Trizol reagent, and quality was checked on an Agilent 2100 Bioanalyzer. Per the germline V gene, MDHEN is the CDR1 and SYDVKM is the CDR2. Taken from cysteine to phenylalanine, the CDR3 has 16 residues. The DNA shown is the 48-base CDR3, in frame from base 1. The germline V end is reduced by 6 bases and the J end by 5 bases; junction bases left unmatched: 11.

At least ten counts were recorded for this clonotype. Its target antigen remains unknown. No base quality information exists; no much larger clone differs at one position. The TCR beta CDR3 regions were amplified from RNA transcripts. For the first round of RT-PCR on the TCR CDR3, the HTBI primer set was used together with the Qiagen OneStep RT-PCR kit. Libraries were constructed in a second round of multiplex PCR, after which size selection and purification were carried out. The libraries were sequenced on an Illumina HiSeq2000 using paired-end 100 bp reads. In the paper's pipeline: SOAPnuke was used to process the raw data, removing reads that contained adapters or uncalled bases, had a mean Phred below 15, or lacked an exact match to the constant primer or identifier. High-quality paired reads were merged with COPE v1.2.5, and unique nucleotide sequences were defined as clonotypes. MiTCR v1.1 was used to align the clonotypes against IMGT TRBV, TRBD and TRBJ reference segments. The analysis included only V-J combinations with a frequency above 0.0001, which together covered roughly 99% of the repertoires. The TCS score was defined as the ratio of F50 (clonal expansion) to E x V (chaos), calculated using BLOSUM62-based TCRdist between CDR3 peptides within each V-J. Welch's t-statistics and random forest reduced 514 V-J features to roughly 13, which were used in a naive Bayes classifier (R e1071). The raw public data were reprocessed by TCRdb itself: fastp quality trimming at Q25, MiXCR clonotype calling, in-frame beta chains only. Each entry merges the rows of one CDR3 protein and shows their most common DNA and genes. TCRdb, not the authors, supplied the V and J calls. The sample table holds about 400,000 distinct CDR3 sequences, of which about 13% were seen once. Of the sample, about 9.1% is held by the ten largest clones.

The TCR was taken from a woman aged 18-29 years with Graves' hyperthyroidism. The sequence joins TRBV28 to TRBJ2-2, and 8 bases in between align with TRBD2. Sequencing was performed on blood. The sequenced DNA is TGTGCCAGCAGACCCTATCCGGGGGGGCGGACCGGGGAGCTGTTTTTT. Its coded protein is CASRPYPGGRTGELFF.